One and the same sample provided the 26 T cell receptor beta chains below, sequenced in a study of OX40 agonist ivuxolimab in advanced cancers. Sequencing used immunoSEQ multiplex PCR; TCRdb keeps in-frame clones, though not all of them. The table lists about 40,000 clones, approximately 89% of them singletons, with more than 20% in the top ten. The sequenced sample was CD4+ or CD8+ T cells sorted from blood, obtained in a trial of the OX40 agonist ivuxolimab. These receptors all come from an adult with an advanced solid tumor such as melanoma, head and neck, liver or kidney cancer.

This clone was detected only once. This chain uses TRBV18 with TRBJ1-2; tentative D call: TRBD1 (5 bases). Trimming removed 1 base at V and 2 bases at J, with 5 bases between. The V gene's germline CDR1 is KGHSH and CDR2 LQKENI. The CDR3 length is 13 residues. The DNA for the CDR3 is TGTGCCAGCTCACCACGGGGGAACTATGGCTACACCTTC. Translated, it gives CASSPRGNYGYTF.

J is TRBJ1-1 and V is TRBV9, with a possible D match to TRBD1 (6 bases). The CDR3 is 15 amino acids. Germline-derived CDR1 and CDR2 are SGDLS and YYNGEE. V lost 3 bases and J 2 bases, leaving 14 bases between the germline ends. The CDR3 spells CASSAAGVENTEAFF. The CDR3, as DNA: TGTGCCAGCAGCGCCGCAGGGGTAGAAAACACTGAAGCTTTCTTT.

This rearrangement joins TRBV7-6 to TRBJ2-1, with a possible D match to TRBD2 (6 bases). This CDR3 spans 14 amino acids. Trimming left V 8 bases short and J 6 bases short, with 17 bases between. Germline V gene sequence: CDR1 SGHVS, CDR2 FNYEAQ. CDR3 sequence (DNA): TGTGCCAGCGGGACTGGTAGGGGAACCAATGAGCAGTTCTTC. Residues: CASGTGRGTNEQFF.

CDR3 DNA: TGTGCCAGTAGTATAGAGACAGGACCGCCCTACGAGCAGTACTTC. It codes for CASSIETGPPYEQYF. The rearrangement joins TRBV19 to TRBJ2-7, with D tentatively TRBD1 (6 bases). Germline-derived CDR1 and CDR2 are LNHDA and SQIVND (reference sequence). The CDR3 extends over 15 amino acids. The germline V and J ends were trimmed by 0 bases and 2 bases, with 11 bases remaining between them.

The V and J genes are TRBV11-2 and TRBJ1-5; the D gene is possibly TRBD1 (6 bases). Per the germline V gene, CDR1 is SGHAT and CDR2 is FQNNGV. Trimming removed 4 bases at V and 0 bases at J, with 10 bases between. CDR3 length: 15 residues. The CDR3 reads CASSSDSYSNQPQHF. The CDR3 DNA reads TGTGCCAGCAGCTCGGACAGTTATAGCAATCAGCCCCAGCATTTT.

The chain recombines TRBV4-1 with TRBJ1-4, with a tentative D call TRBD1 (5 bases). Deletions cut 6 bases from V and 5 bases from J, with 16 bases between. Germline-derived CDR1 and CDR2 are MGHRA and YSYEKL. This CDR3 is 15 amino acids long. The CDR3 sequence is CASSYFGGTNEKLFF. CDR3 sequence (DNA): TGCGCCAGCAGTTATTTTGGGGGTACCAATGAAAAACTGTTTTTT.

The chain joins TRBV4-2 to TRBJ2-1; D call uncertain. This CDR3 is built from 14 residues. CDR1 is LGHNA, CDR2 YNFKEQ, per germline. Trimming took 0 bases from V and 5 from J, leaving 8 bases between them. Here the CDR3 DNA reads TGTGCCAGCAGCCAAGAATCCGGTGACAATGAGCAGTTCTTC. Translating gives CASSQESGDNEQFF.

CDR3 nucleotide sequence: TGTGCCAGCAGCTCCAAAAATAAAATTCGGCTAGCGGACTACTACGAGCAGTACTTC. Amino acid sequence: CASSSKNKIRLADYYEQYF. V and J are TRBV27 and TRBJ2-7, with 7 bases matching TRBD2. After removal of 6 bases from V and 3 bases from J, the junction contained 23 bases not matched to a gene. The germline V gene has CDR1 MNHEY and CDR2 SMNVEV (reference sequence). This CDR3 is built from 19 residues.

The V call is TRBV11-2, the J call TRBJ2-7; D not certain. This CDR3 comprises 14 residues. Trimming left V 2 bases short and J 3 bases short, with 11 bases between. The germline V gene encodes CDR1 SGHAT and CDR2 FQNNGV. The CDR3 spells CASSLRPADYEQYF. The CDR3 DNA sequence: TGTGCCAGCAGCTTACGTCCAGCCGACTACGAGCAGTACTTC.

This CDR3 is CASSFRQEYEQYF. The CDR3 DNA sequence: TGTGCCAGCAGCTTCCGACAGGAATACGAGCAGTACTTC. The chain carries TRBV5-6 and TRBJ2-7, with D possibly being TRBD1 (6 bases). V was shortened by 2 bases and J by 4 bases, with 10 bases between the two germline ends. Germline V CDR1 and CDR2: SGHDT, YYEEEE. There are 13 residues in the CDR3.

The chain links TRBV6-1 to TRBJ2-7; no definite D call. The CDR3 extends over 17 amino acids. The germline gives CDR1 MNHNS, CDR2 SASEGT. Trimming took 3 bases from V and 1 from J, leaving 19 bases between them. The CDR3 is CASSDQGWWQKSYEQYF. The CDR3 DNA reads as TGTGCCAGCAGTGACCAAGGATGGTGGCAGAAATCCTACGAGCAGTACTTC.

The gene calls are TRBV15 and TRBJ2-3; 8 nucleotides match TRBD2. V trimming: 5 bases; J trimming: 6 bases; junction bases outside the gene matches: 13. Germline lookup yields CDR1 LNHNV and CDR2 YYDKDF (reference sequence). The CDR3 sequence is 16 residues long. CDR3 bases: TGTGCCACCAGCGGTGAAGGACTAGCTTCGTTTGATACGCAGTATTTT. Translated, it gives CATSGEGLASFDTQYF. Full variable domain (rest looked up from reference TRBV15 and TRBJ2-3): DAMVIQNPRYQVTQFGKPVTLSCSQTLNHNVMYWYQQKSSQAPKLLFHYYDKDFNNEADTPDNFQSRRPNTSFCFLDIRSPGLGDTAMYLCATSGEGLASFDTQYFGPGTRLTVL.

This chain joins TRBV19 and TRBJ2-2, with 11 positions matching TRBD2. V was pared by 6 bases and J by 0 bases, with 9 bases of the junction left unmatched. This CDR3 region has 18 residues. Germline-derived CDR1 and CDR2 are LNHDA and SQIVND (reference sequence). The CDR3 sequence is CASRGLTSGATNTGELFF. CDR3 nucleotide sequence: TGTGCCAGTAGGGGTCTGACTAGCGGGGCTACGAACACCGGGGAGCTGTTTTTT. The entire variable domain, with the rest obtained from reference TRBV19 and TRBJ2-2, is as follows: DGGITQSPKYLFRKEGQNVTLSCEQNLNHDAMYWYRQDPGQGLRLIYYSQIVNDFQKGDIAEGYSVSREKKESFPLTVTSAQKNPTAFYLCASRGLTSGATNTGELFFGEGSRLTVL.

The chain carries TRBV5-6 and TRBJ2-7; tentatively, D is TRBD1 (6 bases). The CDR3 has 13 residues. Trimming cost V 0 bases and J 8 bases, with 12 bases left between them. Germline CDR1 and CDR2: SGHDT and YYEEEE. CDR3 region: CASSLDVQGKQYF. CDR3 DNA sequence: TGTGCCAGCAGCTTGGATGTGCAGGGGAAGCAGTACTTC. Full variable domain (missing parts from reference TRBV5-6 and TRBJ2-7): DAGVTQSPTHLIKTRGQQVTLRCSPKSGHDTVSWYQQALGQGPQFIFQYYEEEERQRGNFPDRFSGHQFPNYSSELNVNALLLGDSALYLCASSLDVQGKQYFGPGTRLTVT.

The CDR3 sequence: CASSQTTGGTYEQYF. The DNA for the CDR3 is TGCGCCAGCAGCCAAACGACAGGGGGAACCTACGAGCAGTACTTC. The V and J genes are TRBV4-1 and TRBJ2-7; 9 bases match TRBD1. V trimming: 2 bases; J trimming: 2 bases; junction bases outside the gene matches: 4. The CDR3 consists of 15 residues. Per the germline V gene, CDR1 is MGHRA and CDR2 is YSYEKL.

V and J are TRBV27 and TRBJ2-4; perhaps TRBD2 as D (6 bases). V gave up 2 bases and J gave up 12 bases, with 11 bases separating them. The CDR3 loop spans 12 amino acids. Germline V lookup: CDR1 MNHEY, CDR2 SMNVEV (reference sequence). Here the CDR3 DNA reads TGTGCCAGCAGTTTAATGGGGGGTGATCAGTACTTC. Its protein product is CASSLMGGDQYF.

V usage is TRBV19 and J usage is TRBJ2-3; unclear D gene. V lost 1 base, J lost 3 bases, and 8 bases lay in between. The CDR3 covers 14 residues. Germline loops: CDR1 LNHDA, CDR2 SQIVND (reference sequence). For the CDR3, the DNA is TGTGCCAGTAGTATAGGACCCAAGACAGATACGCAGTATTTT. Amino acid sequence: CASSIGPKTDTQYF.

The V call is TRBV2, the J call TRBJ2-7; 9 bases line up with TRBD1. CDR1 and CDR2 (germline): SNHLY, FYNNEI. The CDR3 has 15 amino acids. V was clipped by 1 base and J by 3 bases; unmatched bases: 4. The CDR3 region is CASSEGTGAVYEQYF. CDR3 in DNA: TGTGCCAGCAGTGAAGGGACAGGGGCCGTCTACGAGCAGTACTTC.

The chain combines TRBV19 with TRBJ2-7, with 7 bases matching TRBD1. Germline lookup yields CDR1 LNHDA and CDR2 SQIVND (reference sequence). The CDR3 runs 13 residues. V was pared by 5 bases and J by 3 bases, with 4 bases of the junction left unmatched. Here the CDR3 reads CASSAGTDYEQYF. CDR3 nucleotide sequence: TGTGCCAGTAGTGCCGGGACAGACTACGAGCAGTACTTC.

This clone ranks as medium-sized. The V and J genes are TRBV27 and TRBJ1-2; D call uncertain. The germline V and J ends were trimmed by 3 bases and 1 base, with 9 bases remaining between them. This CDR3 contains 14 residues. CDR1 is MNHEY and CDR2 is SMNVEV in the germline V gene (reference sequence). This chain's CDR3 is CASSFVGLNYGYTF. The CDR3 DNA reads as TGTGCCAGCAGTTTCGTAGGGCTTAACTATGGCTACACCTTC.

This rearrangement joins TRBV5-1 to TRBJ2-5; D might be TRBD2 (6 bases). The CDR3 is made up of 16 amino acids. CDR1 is SGHRS, CDR2 YFSETQ, per germline. The V and J ends lost 1 base and 9 bases respectively, with 22 bases between them. This CDR3 is CASSLSMRDPTSAQYF. CDR3 DNA: TGCGCCAGCAGCTTGTCGATGCGGGATCCCACGAGCGCCCAGTACTTC.

The chain employs TRBV5-1 and TRBJ2-5, with 7 nucleotides matching TRBD1. With 1 base clipped from V and 1 base from J, the junction kept 13 bases outside the gene matches. This CDR3 contains 18 residues. CDR1 SGHRS and CDR2 YFSETQ come from the germline V gene. As DNA, the CDR3 is TGCGCCAGCAGCTTGACCCCGGACAGGACTGGCCTCCAAGAGACCCAGTACTTC. Translation gives CASSLTPDRTGLQETQYF.

The J gene is TRBJ1-2, the V gene TRBV4-2; the D gene is possibly TRBD1 (6 bases). The germline V gene encodes CDR1 LGHNA and CDR2 YNFKEQ. The CDR3 is made up of 15 amino acids. Trimming took off 7 bases at V and 0 bases at J, with 15 bases between the two ends. The DNA of the CDR3 is TGTGCCAGCACACCCCCCGGGACACCTAACTATGGCTACACCTTC. Translation: CASTPPGTPNYGYTF.

The chain couples TRBV6-4 to TRBJ2-5; 11 positions agree with TRBD1. The CDR3 spans 14 residues. CDR1 is MRHNA, CDR2 SNTAGT, per germline. The V gene end was trimmed by 5 bases and the J gene end by 3 bases; junction bases not matched to a gene: 2. CDR3 region: CASSRTGGEETQYF. The CDR3 coding sequence is TGTGCCAGCAGTCGGACAGGGGGCGAAGAGACCCAGTACTTC.

The V call is TRBV4-1, the J call TRBJ2-3, with 7 bases that match TRBD1. This CDR3 is built from 14 residues. Germline V gene data show CDR1 as MGHRA and CDR2 as YSYEKL. V lost 6 bases and J lost 3; bases outside the gene matches: 6. This chain's CDR3 is CASSLTQGTDTQYF. The DNA of the CDR3 is TGCGCCAGCAGTCTTACACAGGGGACAGATACGCAGTATTTT.

The J gene is TRBJ1-1, the V gene TRBV5-1; D is unclear. CDR1 SGHRS and CDR2 YFSETQ come from the germline V gene. This CDR3 comprises 13 residues. The ends were cut back, 1 base at V and 11 bases at J, with 15 bases in the middle. CDR3 coding DNA: TGCGCCAGCAGCTTGTACTCAGGAGTCGGGGCTTTCTTT. The encoded protein is CASSLYSGVGAFF. The variable domain in full, completed from reference TRBV5-1 and TRBJ1-1, reads KAGVTQTPRYLIKTRGQQVTLSCSPISGHRSVSWYQQTPGQGLQFLFEYFSETQRNKGNFPGRFSGRQFSNSRSEMNVSTLELGDSALYLCASSLYSGVGAFFGQGTRLTVV.